This T cell receptor beta chain is from a study of CD8 T cells in ankylosing spondylitis. This clonotype was seen more than once but under ten times. Antigen unknown. Quantitative 5'-RACE with molecular barcodes was used to make the TCR beta libraries. TCRdb redid the calling of the 5' RACE reads with MiXCR, one entry per CDR3 protein. The table records under 450,000 distinct CDR3 sequences, around 20% of them present only once. Study-level points and caveats: Disease-linked clones were reportedly significantly enriched in matched ankylosing spondylitis synovial fluid.

The CDR3 length is 18 residues. Germline values: CDR1 SGHAT, CDR2 FQNNGV. Trimming at V came to 0 bases and at J to 7 bases, leaving 9 bases not matched to a gene. This receptor was obtained from a male donor with ankylosing spondylitis or in good health (not recorded which). Sequencing input: blood, either unsorted or a sorted T cell fraction (not recorded which). V and J are TRBV11-2 and TRBJ2-1, with TRBD2 identical over 13 bases. CDR3 residues: CASSLDPALAGGLNEQFF. CDR3 DNA: TGTGCCAGCAGCTTAGACCCCGCACTAGCGGGGGGGCTTAATGAGCAGTTCTTC.